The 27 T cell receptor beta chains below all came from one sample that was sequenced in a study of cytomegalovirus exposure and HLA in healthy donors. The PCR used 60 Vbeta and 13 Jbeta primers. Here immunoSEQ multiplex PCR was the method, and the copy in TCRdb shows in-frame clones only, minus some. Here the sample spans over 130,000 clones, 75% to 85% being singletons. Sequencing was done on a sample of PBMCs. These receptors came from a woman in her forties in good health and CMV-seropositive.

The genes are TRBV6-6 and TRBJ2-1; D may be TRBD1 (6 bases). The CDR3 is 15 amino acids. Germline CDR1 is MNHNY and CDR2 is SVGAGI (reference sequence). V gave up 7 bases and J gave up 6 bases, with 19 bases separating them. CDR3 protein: CASNKGDTGGNEQFF. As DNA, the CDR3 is TGTGCCAGCAACAAGGGGGACACTGGGGGCAATGAGCAGTTCTTC.

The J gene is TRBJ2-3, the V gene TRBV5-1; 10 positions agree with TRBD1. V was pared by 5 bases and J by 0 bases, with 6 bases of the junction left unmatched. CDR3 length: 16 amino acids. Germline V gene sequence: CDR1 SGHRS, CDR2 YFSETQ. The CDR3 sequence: CASRTGDRGSTDTQYF. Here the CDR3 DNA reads TGCGCCAGCAGAACAGGGGACAGGGGTAGCACAGATACGCAGTATTTT. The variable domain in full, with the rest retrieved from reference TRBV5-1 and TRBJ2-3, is KAGVTQTPRYLIKTRGQQVTLSCSPISGHRSVSWYQQTPGQGLQFLFEYFSETQRNKGNFPGRFSGRQFSNSRSEMNVSTLELGDSALYLCASRTGDRGSTDTQYFGPGTRLTVL.

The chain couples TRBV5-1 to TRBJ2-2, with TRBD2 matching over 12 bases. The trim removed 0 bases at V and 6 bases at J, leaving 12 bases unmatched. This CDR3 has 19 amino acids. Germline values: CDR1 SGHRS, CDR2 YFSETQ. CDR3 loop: CASSLGEATSGSMAGELFF. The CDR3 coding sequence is TGCGCCAGCAGCTTGGGTGAGGCGACTAGCGGGAGTATGGCCGGGGAGCTGTTTTTT.

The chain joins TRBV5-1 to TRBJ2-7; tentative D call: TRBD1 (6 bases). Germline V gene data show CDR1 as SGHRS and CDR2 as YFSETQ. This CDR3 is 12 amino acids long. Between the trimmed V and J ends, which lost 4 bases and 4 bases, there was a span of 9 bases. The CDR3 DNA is TGCGCCAGCAGCCCCGACAGGTACGAGCAGTACTTC. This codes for CASSPDRYEQYF.

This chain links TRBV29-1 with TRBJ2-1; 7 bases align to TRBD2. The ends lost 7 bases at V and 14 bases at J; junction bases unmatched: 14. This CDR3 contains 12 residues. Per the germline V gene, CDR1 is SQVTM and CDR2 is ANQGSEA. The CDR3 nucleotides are TGCAGCGGCGGGGGAACTGTGTCCGACGAGTTCTTC. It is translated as CSGGGTVSDEFF.

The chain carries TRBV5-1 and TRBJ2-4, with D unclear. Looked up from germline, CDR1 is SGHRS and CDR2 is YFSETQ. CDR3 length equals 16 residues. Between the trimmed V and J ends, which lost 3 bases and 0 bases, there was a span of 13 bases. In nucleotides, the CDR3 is TGCGCCAGCAGCTCCGGGTCCGACGTAGCCAAAAACATTCAGTACTTC. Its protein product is CASSSGSDVAKNIQYF. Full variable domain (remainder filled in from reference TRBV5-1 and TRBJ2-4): KAGVTQTPRYLIKTRGQQVTLSCSPISGHRSVSWYQQTPGQGLQFLFEYFSETQRNKGNFPGRFSGRQFSNSRSEMNVSTLELGDSALYLCASSSGSDVAKNIQYFGAGTRLSVL.

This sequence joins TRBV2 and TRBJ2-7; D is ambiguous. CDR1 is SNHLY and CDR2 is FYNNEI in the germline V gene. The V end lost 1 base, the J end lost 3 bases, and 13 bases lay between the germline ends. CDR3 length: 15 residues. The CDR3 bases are TGTGCCAGCAGTGAAGGCCCTCGCAGTATCTACGAGCAGTACTTC. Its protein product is CASSEGPRSIYEQYF.

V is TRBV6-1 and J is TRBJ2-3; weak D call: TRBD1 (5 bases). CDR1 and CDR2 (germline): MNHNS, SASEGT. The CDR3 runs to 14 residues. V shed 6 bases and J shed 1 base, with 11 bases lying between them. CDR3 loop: CASRQGMRTDTQYF. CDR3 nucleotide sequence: TGTGCCAGCAGGCAGGGAATGCGCACAGATACGCAGTATTTT.

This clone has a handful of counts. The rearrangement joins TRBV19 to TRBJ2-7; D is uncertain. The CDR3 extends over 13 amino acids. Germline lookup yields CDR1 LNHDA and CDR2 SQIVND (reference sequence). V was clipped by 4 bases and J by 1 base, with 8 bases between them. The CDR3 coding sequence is TGTGCCAGTAGTAAACAGTCATCCTACGAGCAGTACTTC. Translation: CASSKQSSYEQYF.

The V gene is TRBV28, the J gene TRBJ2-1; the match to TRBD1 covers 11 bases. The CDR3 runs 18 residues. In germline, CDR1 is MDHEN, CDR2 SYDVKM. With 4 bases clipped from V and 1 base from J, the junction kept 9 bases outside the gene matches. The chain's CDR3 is CASSSRTGGGGSYNEQFF. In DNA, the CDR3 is TGTGCCAGCAGTTCCCGGACAGGGGGCGGTGGATCCTACAATGAGCAGTTCTTC.

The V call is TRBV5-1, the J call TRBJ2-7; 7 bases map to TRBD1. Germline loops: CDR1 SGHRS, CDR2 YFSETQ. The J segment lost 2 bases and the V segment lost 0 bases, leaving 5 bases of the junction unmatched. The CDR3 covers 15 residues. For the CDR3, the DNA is TGCGCCAGCAGCTTGGCCCCCGGGACAGCCTACGAGCAGTACTTC. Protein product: CASSLAPGTAYEQYF.

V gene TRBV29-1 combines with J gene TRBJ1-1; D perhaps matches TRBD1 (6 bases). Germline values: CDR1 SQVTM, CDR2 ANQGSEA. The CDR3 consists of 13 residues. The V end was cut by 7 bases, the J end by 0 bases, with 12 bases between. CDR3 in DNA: TGCAGCGCCCTAACAGGGTTGAACACTGAAGCTTTCTTT. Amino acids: CSALTGLNTEAFF.

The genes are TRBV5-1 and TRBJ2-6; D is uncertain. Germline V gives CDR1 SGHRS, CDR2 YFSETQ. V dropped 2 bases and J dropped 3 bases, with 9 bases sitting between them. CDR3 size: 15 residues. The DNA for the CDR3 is TGCGCCAGCAGCTTCACGGTTAGTGGGGCCAACGTCCTGACTTTC. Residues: CASSFTVSGANVLTF.

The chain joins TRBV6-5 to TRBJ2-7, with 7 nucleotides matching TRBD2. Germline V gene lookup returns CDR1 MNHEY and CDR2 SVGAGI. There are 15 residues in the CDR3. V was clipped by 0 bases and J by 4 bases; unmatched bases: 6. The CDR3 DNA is TGTGCCAGCAGTTACTCAGGCGGGAGAGTATACGAGCAGTACTTC. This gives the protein CASSYSGGRVYEQYF.

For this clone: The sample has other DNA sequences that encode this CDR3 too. For the CDR3, the DNA is TGTGCCAGCAGCTTGACGAGCGGGACCTACAATGAGCAGTTCTTC. Protein product: CASSLTSGTYNEQFF. This chain uses TRBV5-4 with TRBJ2-1; 7 nucleotides align to TRBD2. This CDR3 is built from 15 residues. J was trimmed by 2 bases and V by 1 base; bases with no gene match: 3. CDR1 is SGHNT and CDR2 is YYREEE in the germline V gene (reference sequence).

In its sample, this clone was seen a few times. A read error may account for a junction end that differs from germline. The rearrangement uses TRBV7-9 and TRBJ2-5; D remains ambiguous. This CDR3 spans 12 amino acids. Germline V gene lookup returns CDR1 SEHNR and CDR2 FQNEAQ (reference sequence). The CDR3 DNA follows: TGTTCCAGCAGTTCTCCACACCCCGCCCAGTACTTC. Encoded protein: CSSSSPHPAQYF.

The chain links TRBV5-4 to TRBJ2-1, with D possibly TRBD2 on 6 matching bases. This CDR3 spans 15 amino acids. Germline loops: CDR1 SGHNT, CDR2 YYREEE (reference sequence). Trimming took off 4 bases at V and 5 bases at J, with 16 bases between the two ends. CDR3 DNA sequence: TGTGCCAGCAGCCCGGGAGAGGGAATAGACAATGAGCAGTTCTTC. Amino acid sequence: CASSPGEGIDNEQFF.

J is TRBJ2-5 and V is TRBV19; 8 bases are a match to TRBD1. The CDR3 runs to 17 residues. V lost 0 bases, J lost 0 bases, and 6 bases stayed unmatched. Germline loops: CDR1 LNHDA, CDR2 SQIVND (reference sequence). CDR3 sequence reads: CASSIDPDRADQETQYF. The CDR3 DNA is TGTGCCAGTAGTATAGATCCGGACAGGGCGGACCAAGAGACCCAGTACTTC.

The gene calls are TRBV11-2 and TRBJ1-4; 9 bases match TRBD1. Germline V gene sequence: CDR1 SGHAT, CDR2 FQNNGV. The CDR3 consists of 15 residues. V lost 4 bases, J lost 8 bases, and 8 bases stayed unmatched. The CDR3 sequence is CASSSLTGGNEKLFF. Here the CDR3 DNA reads TGTGCCAGCAGCTCCCTTACAGGGGGCAACGAAAAACTGTTTTTT.

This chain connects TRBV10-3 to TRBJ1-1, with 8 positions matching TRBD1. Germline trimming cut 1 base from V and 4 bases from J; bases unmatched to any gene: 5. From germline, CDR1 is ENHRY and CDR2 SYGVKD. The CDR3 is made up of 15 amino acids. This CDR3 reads CAISEWQGATTEAFF. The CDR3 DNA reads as TGTGCCATCAGTGAGTGGCAGGGGGCGACCACTGAAGCTTTCTTT.

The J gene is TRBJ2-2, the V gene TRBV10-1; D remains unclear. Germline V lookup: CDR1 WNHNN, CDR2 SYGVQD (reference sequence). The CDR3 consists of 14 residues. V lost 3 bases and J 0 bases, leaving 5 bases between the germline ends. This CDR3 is CASSDRTNTGELFF. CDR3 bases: TGCGCCAGCAGTGACAGGACGAACACCGGGGAGCTGTTTTTT.

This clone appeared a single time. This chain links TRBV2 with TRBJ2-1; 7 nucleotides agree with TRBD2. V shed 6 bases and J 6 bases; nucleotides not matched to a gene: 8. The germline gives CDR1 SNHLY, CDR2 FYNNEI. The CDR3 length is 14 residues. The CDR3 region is CASRRLASVNEQFF. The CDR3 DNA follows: TGTGCCAGCAGGAGACTAGCATCTGTCAATGAGCAGTTCTTC.

This chain's CDR3 is CASSGVPGARLNYEQYF. CDR3 nucleotides: TGCGCCAGCAGTGGCGTGCCAGGGGCCCGCTTGAACTACGAGCAGTACTTC. V is TRBV10-1 and J is TRBJ2-7; tentatively, D is TRBD1 (6 bases). This CDR3 contains 17 residues. Trimming removed 4 bases at V and 3 bases at J, with 22 bases between. Germline lookup yields CDR1 WNHNN and CDR2 SYGVQD (reference sequence).

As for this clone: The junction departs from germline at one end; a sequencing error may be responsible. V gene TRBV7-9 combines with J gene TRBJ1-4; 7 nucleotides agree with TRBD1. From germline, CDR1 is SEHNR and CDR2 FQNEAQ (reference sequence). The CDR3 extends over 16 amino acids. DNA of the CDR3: TGTTCCAGCAGCTACGAGGGGGCTGGGACTAATGAAAAACTGTTTTTT. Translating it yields CSSSYEGAGTNEKLFF.

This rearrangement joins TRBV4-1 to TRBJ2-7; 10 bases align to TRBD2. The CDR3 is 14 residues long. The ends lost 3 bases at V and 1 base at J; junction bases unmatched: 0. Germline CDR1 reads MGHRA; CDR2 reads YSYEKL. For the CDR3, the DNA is TGCGCCAGCAGCCAGACTAGCGGGTCCTACGAGCAGTACTTC. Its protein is CASSQTSGSYEQYF.

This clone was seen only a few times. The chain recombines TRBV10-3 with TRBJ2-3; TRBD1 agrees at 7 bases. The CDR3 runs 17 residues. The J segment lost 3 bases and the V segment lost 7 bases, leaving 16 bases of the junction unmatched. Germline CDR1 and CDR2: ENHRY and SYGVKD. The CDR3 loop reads CAIKVPSRQGRTDTQYF. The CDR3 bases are TGTGCCATCAAGGTCCCAAGCCGACAGGGTCGAACAGATACGCAGTATTTT.

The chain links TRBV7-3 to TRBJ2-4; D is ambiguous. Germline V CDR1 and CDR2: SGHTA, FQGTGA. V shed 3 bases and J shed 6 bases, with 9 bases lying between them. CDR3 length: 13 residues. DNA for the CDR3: TGTGCCAGCAGCTTTTTCGCCGGAAACATTCAGTACTTC. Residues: CASSFFAGNIQYF.